This T cell receptor beta chain derives from a study of cytomegalovirus exposure and HLA in healthy donors. Overall study results and limits: Many donors carried some public TCRs, although rarity characterized most TCR sequences. Reported performance of the classifier showed diagnosis of cytomegalovirus status with high specificity and sensitivity.

Sequencing used immunoSEQ multiplex PCR; TCRdb keeps in-frame clones, though not all of them. The sample has about 360,000 clones, just over 85% seen once. This CDR3 contains 13 residues. Trimming removed 5 bases at V and 5 bases at J, with 11 bases between. Germline values: CDR1 SGDLS, CDR2 YYNGEE. To note about this clone: The antigen is not known.

The chain joins TRBV9 to TRBJ1-5, with unresolved D. The sample taken for sequencing was PBMCs. This receptor was taken from a woman between 18 and 29 years old in good health and CMV-seronegative. CDR3 DNA sequence: TGTGCCAGCAGGGAACCACGGGATCAGCCCCAGCATTTT. Translated: CASREPRDQPQHF.